Below, 27 T cell receptor beta chains from the same sample are listed, as sequenced in a study of blood T cell repertoires in COVID-19. The protocol was immunoSEQ multiplex PCR, while the TCRdb copy is restricted to in-frame clones and leaves out a portion. The sample consists of some 290,000 clones, under 90% of them appearing once. The sequenced sample was PBMCs or T cells enriched from blood (not recorded which). Source of these receptors: a woman in her 30s who had recovered from COVID-19.

The gene calls are TRBV4-3 and TRBJ1-6; TRBD1 matches 9 bases. Germline V gene sequence: CDR1 LGHNA, CDR2 YSLEER. The CDR3 covers 16 residues. Losses at the gene ends were 3 bases for V and 6 bases for J; bases not matched to a gene: 6. The CDR3 reads CASSHWLGQGNSPLHF. The CDR3 region has the DNA TGCGCCAGCAGCCACTGGCTGGGACAGGGTAATTCACCCCTCCACTTT.

The chain employs TRBV11-2 and TRBJ1-3, with D tentatively TRBD1 (6 bases). Between the trimmed V and J ends, which lost 4 bases and 4 bases, there was a span of 11 bases. The CDR3 is 14 residues long. CDR1 and CDR2 from the germline V gene are SGHAT and FQNNGV. The chain's CDR3 is CASSSNRAGNTIYF. CDR3 DNA sequence: TGTGCCAGCAGCTCCAACAGGGCAGGAAACACCATATATTTT.

As DNA, the CDR3 is TGTGCCAGCAGCGTAACAGAAAGCTCCTACAATGAGCAGTTCTTC. Its protein is CASSVTESSYNEQFF. The chain couples TRBV11-2 to TRBJ2-1; D is unclear. The V end lost 5 bases, the J end lost 0 bases, and 11 bases lay between the germline ends. This CDR3 has 15 amino acids. The germline V gene encodes CDR1 SGHAT and CDR2 FQNNGV.

The V gene is TRBV11-2, the J gene TRBJ2-2; D is possibly TRBD2 (6 bases). CDR1 is SGHAT, CDR2 FQNNGV, per germline. V was clipped by 3 bases and J by 0 bases, with 17 bases between them. This CDR3 is 18 amino acids long. CDR3 coding DNA: TGTGCCAGCAGCTTCCTAGGGCAAGGACTAACGAACACCGGGGAGCTGTTTTTT. This codes for CASSFLGQGLTNTGELFF. Complete variable domain (other parts from reference TRBV11-2 and TRBJ2-2): EAGVAQSPRYKIIEKRQSVAFWCNPISGHATLYWYQQILGQGPKLLIQFQNNGVVDDSQLPKDRFSAERLKGVDSTLKIQPAKLEDSAVYLCASSFLGQGLTNTGELFFGEGSRLTVL.

The CDR3 sequence: CASSYLLGGDLGRAFF. The CDR3 DNA reads TGTGCCAGCAGTTATTTACTAGGGGGGGACCTCGGACGAGCTTTCTTT. V is TRBV6-5 and J is TRBJ1-1; perhaps TRBD1 as D (6 bases). There are 16 residues in the CDR3. Looked up from germline, CDR1 is MNHEY and CDR2 is SVGAGI. Between the trimmed V and J ends, which lost 3 bases and 10 bases, there was a span of 24 bases.

The rearrangement links TRBV11-2 to TRBJ2-2; a weak D match, TRBD2 (6 bases). This CDR3 region has 16 residues. V was cut by 5 bases and J by 8 bases, with 21 bases left in between. Per germline, CDR1 SGHAT and CDR2 FQNNGV. DNA of the CDR3: TGTGCCAGCAGCAAACCCCGGGACTCCCAAGGAGGGGAGCTGTTTTTT. It specifies CASSKPRDSQGGELFF.

The gene calls are TRBV9 and TRBJ2-1; D gene uncertain. The CDR3 length is 13 residues. V lost 3 bases, J lost 4 bases, and 8 bases lay in between. From germline, CDR1 is SGDLS and CDR2 YYNGEE. In nucleotides, the CDR3 is TGTGCCAGCAGCGAAAACTTATACAATGAGCAGTTCTTC. Its translation is CASSENLYNEQFF.

The gene calls are TRBV28 and TRBJ1-4; D perhaps matches TRBD1 (6 bases). The CDR3 length is 14 residues. Germline CDR1 and CDR2: MDHEN and SYDVKM. V lost 3 bases to trimming and J lost 4 bases, with 9 bases between them. CDR3: CASSFGQLNEKLFF. The CDR3, as DNA: TGTGCCAGCAGTTTCGGACAGCTTAATGAAAAACTGTTTTTT.

V and J are TRBV29-1 and TRBJ1-5, with TRBD1 identical over 8 bases. The V segment lost 6 bases and the J segment 5 bases; nucleotides outside the gene matches: 6. The CDR3 sequence is 13 residues long. CDR1 and CDR2 from the germline V gene are SQVTM and ANQGSEA. This CDR3 is CSVRGQEDQPQHF. The CDR3 region has the DNA TGCAGCGTCCGGGGACAGGAGGATCAGCCCCAGCATTTT.

V and J are TRBV2 and TRBJ2-1; D perhaps matches TRBD2 (6 bases). Germline CDR1 is SNHLY and CDR2 is FYNNEI. This CDR3 region has 16 residues. V was trimmed by 5 bases and J by 9 bases, leaving 23 bases between them. The CDR3 sequence: CASSFFRARGKGEQFF. The CDR3 DNA sequence: TGTGCCAGCAGTTTTTTCAGGGCTCGGGGGAAAGGTGAGCAGTTCTTC.

The chain is built from TRBV29-1 and TRBJ2-1; 7 bases are shared with TRBD1. J lost 1 base, V lost 0 bases, and 6 bases had no gene match. Germline V gene data show CDR1 as SQVTM and CDR2 as ANQGSEA. The CDR3 extends over 16 amino acids. DNA of the CDR3: TGCAGCGTTGAAGATCCGGGCAGGGGGTCCTACAATGAGCAGTTCTTC. It is translated as CSVEDPGRGSYNEQFF.

This clone appeared a few times. This chain connects TRBV6-5 to TRBJ1-4, with 7 bases that match TRBD1. Germline-derived CDR1 and CDR2 are MNHEY and SVGAGI. The V gene end was trimmed by 4 bases and the J gene end by 4 bases; junction bases not matched to a gene: 3. The CDR3 consists of 14 residues. The CDR3 reads CASSSRQGNEKLFF. The CDR3 DNA follows: TGTGCCAGCAGTTCCCGACAGGGTAATGAAAAACTGTTTTTT.

Regarding this clone: Other DNA sequences of this sample code for an identical CDR3. The genes are TRBV7-9 and TRBJ1-4; the D is unclear. The V end lost 2 bases, the J end lost 0 bases, and 4 bases lay between the germline ends. The germline V gene has CDR1 SEHNR and CDR2 FQNEAQ (reference sequence). This CDR3 spans 14 amino acids. CDR3 sequence reads: CASSLLATNEKLFF. As DNA, the CDR3 is TGTGCCAGCAGCTTACTTGCAACTAATGAAAAACTGTTTTTT.

The rearrangement links TRBV7-2 to TRBJ1-5, with D perhaps TRBD1 (6 bases). V lost 2 bases and J lost 5, with 13 bases in between. The CDR3 is made up of 15 amino acids. CDR1 is SGHTA and CDR2 is FQGNSA in the germline V gene. CDR3 amino acids: CASSLWGGNDQPQHF. The CDR3 coding sequence is TGTGCCAGCAGCTTATGGGGGGGCAACGATCAGCCCCAGCATTTT.

The rearrangement uses TRBV27 and TRBJ1-2; D unresolved. CDR1 and CDR2 (germline): MNHEY, SMNVEV (reference sequence). This CDR3 spans 19 amino acids. Between the trimmed V and J ends, which lost 0 bases and 0 bases, there was a span of 20 bases. Here the CDR3 reads CASSLSPAVGLGANYGYTF. In nucleotides, the CDR3 is TGTGCCAGCAGTTTATCCCCCGCTGTTGGGTTAGGAGCTAACTATGGCTACACCTTC.

This clone was counted ten times or more. The chain links TRBV19 to TRBJ1-2; 7 nucleotides align to TRBD1. Losses at the gene ends were 3 bases for V and 8 bases for J; bases not matched to a gene: 12. This CDR3 is 15 amino acids long. CDR1 is LNHDA and CDR2 is SQIVND in the germline V gene (reference sequence). The CDR3 DNA is TGTGCCAGTAGTATCTCCGGGACAGCTTTAGAGGGCTACACCTTC. It translates to CASSISGTALEGYTF. Using reference TRBV19 and TRBJ1-2 for the parts outside the CDR3, the full variable domain is DGGITQSPKYLFRKEGQNVTLSCEQNLNHDAMYWYRQDPGQGLRLIYYSQIVNDFQKGDIAEGYSVSREKKESFPLTVTSAQKNPTAFYLCASSISGTALEGYTFGSGTRLTVV.

This clone was seen once. This rearrangement joins TRBV7-3 to TRBJ2-3, with a possible D match to TRBD1 (5 bases). Germline CDR1 SGHTA, CDR2 FQGTGA. The V and J ends lost 5 bases and 2 bases respectively, with 11 bases between them. This CDR3 has 14 amino acids. CDR3 residues: CASSPQGLTDTQYF. Here the CDR3 DNA reads TGTGCCAGCAGCCCCCAGGGCCTCACAGATACGCAGTATTTT.

This sequence joins TRBV5-1 and TRBJ2-1, with 15 bases identical to TRBD2. V gave up 1 base and J gave up 8 bases; unmatched junction bases: 10. There are 18 residues in the CDR3. Germline lookup yields CDR1 SGHRS and CDR2 YFSETQ. The CDR3 sequence is CASSLLGTSGRRRDEQFF. The CDR3 DNA reads TGCGCCAGCAGCTTGCTCGGGACTAGCGGGAGGCGCCGGGATGAGCAGTTCTTC.

This CDR3 is CASSGHRGAYNEQFF. The CDR3 DNA is TGTGCCAGCAGCGGCCACAGGGGGGCCTACAATGAGCAGTTCTTC. The rearrangement joins TRBV7-9 to TRBJ2-1; 8 bases map to TRBD1. Germline values: CDR1 SEHNR, CDR2 FQNEAQ (reference sequence). The length of the CDR3 is 15 residues. Germline trimming cut 5 bases from V and 2 bases from J; bases unmatched to any gene: 5.

This clone has just one count. The chain combines TRBV6-2 or TRBV6-3 with TRBJ1-2, with 11 bases that match TRBD1. The trim removed 6 bases at V and 8 bases at J, leaving 11 bases unmatched. The CDR3 consists of 15 residues. The germline V gene encodes CDR1 MNHEY and CDR2 SVGEGT. The CDR3 is CASSGQGAPFGGYTF. As DNA, the CDR3 is TGTGCCAGCAGCGGACAGGGGGCCCCATTCGGGGGCTACACCTTC.

The rearrangement joins TRBV9 to TRBJ1-5; D gene ambiguous. The CDR3 covers 12 residues. Germline values: CDR1 SGDLS, CDR2 YYNGEE. Trimming stripped 3 bases from V and 7 bases from J, with 8 bases between. As DNA, the CDR3 is TGTGCCAGCAGCGACGAGAGGCAGCCCCAGCATTTT. It codes for CASSDERQPQHF.

The chain couples TRBV24-1 to TRBJ1-5, with 7 bases that match TRBD1. V lost 5 bases and J lost 5; bases outside the gene matches: 5. Germline CDR1 KGHDR, CDR2 SFDVKD. The CDR3 contains 14 residues. The CDR3 is CATSAAGGDQPQHF. The CDR3 DNA reads TGTGCCACCAGTGCTGCAGGGGGAGATCAGCCCCAGCATTTT.

The chain combines TRBV18 with TRBJ2-3; 9 bases align to TRBD1. V was clipped by 3 bases and J by 1 base; unmatched bases: 2. The CDR3 spans 15 residues. Germline V gene sequence: CDR1 KGHSH, CDR2 LQKENI. DNA for the CDR3: TGTGCCAGCTCACCGACAGGGGGTGGCACAGATACGCAGTATTTT. Residues: CASSPTGGGTDTQYF.

The gene calls are TRBV7-9 and TRBJ1-2, with 10 bases lining up with TRBD1. Germline V gives CDR1 SEHNR, CDR2 FQNEAQ (reference sequence). The V segment lost 5 bases and the J segment 8 bases; nucleotides outside the gene matches: 8. CDR3 size: 14 residues. CDR3 protein: CASSLGTGARGYTF. CDR3 nucleotides: TGTGCCAGCAGCCTTGGGACAGGGGCGCGGGGCTACACCTTC.

This chain connects TRBV12-3 or TRBV12-4 to TRBJ2-7, with D tentatively TRBD1 (5 bases). V lost 5 bases and J 1 base, leaving 9 bases between the germline ends. This CDR3 region has 13 residues. DNA for the CDR3: TGTGCCAGCAGTCTCCGGACATCCTACGAGCAGTACTTC. As protein: CASSLRTSYEQYF.

This chain connects TRBV24-1 to TRBJ1-1, with D perhaps matching TRBD1 (6 bases). Per the germline V gene, CDR1 is KGHDR and CDR2 is SFDVKD. Trimming took off 7 bases at V and 3 bases at J, with 11 bases between the two ends. There are 13 residues in the CDR3. The CDR3 is CATRERQDTEAFF. The CDR3 DNA is TGTGCCACCAGAGAGAGACAGGACACTGAAGCTTTCTTT.

CDR3 nucleotides: TGTGCCAGCAGTCGGGACGGGGGGTACACTGAAGCTTTCTTT. As protein: CASSRDGGYTEAFF. The chain joins TRBV6-4 to TRBJ1-1, with D possibly matching TRBD1 (5 bases). CDR3 size: 14 residues. Germline-derived CDR1 and CDR2 are MRHNA and SNTAGT. V was clipped by 5 bases and J by 3 bases, with 13 bases between them.